This T cell receptor beta chain was observed in a study of neurological immune-mediated disorders. Many counts were recorded for this clonotype. cDNA synthesis was performed by 5'RACE with 10-nucleotide random UMIs. TCRdb called the 5' RACE reads again in MiXCR, with one record for every CDR3 protein. This sample has about 38,000 distinct CDR3 sequences, with about 4.4% found just once. V was trimmed by 0 bases and J by 2 bases, leaving 15 bases between them. Germline lookup yields CDR1 DFQATT and CDR2 SNEGSKA (reference sequence). The CDR3 runs to 16 residues. The sample was CD4+ T cells from blood. The source is a man between 18 and 35 years old in good health. The chain carries TRBV20-1 and TRBJ2-3, with no clear D. The CDR3 nucleotides read TGCAGTGCTAGAGACGTAATGGCGAAGGTCACAGATACGCAGTATTTT. It translates to CSARDVMAKVTDTQYF.